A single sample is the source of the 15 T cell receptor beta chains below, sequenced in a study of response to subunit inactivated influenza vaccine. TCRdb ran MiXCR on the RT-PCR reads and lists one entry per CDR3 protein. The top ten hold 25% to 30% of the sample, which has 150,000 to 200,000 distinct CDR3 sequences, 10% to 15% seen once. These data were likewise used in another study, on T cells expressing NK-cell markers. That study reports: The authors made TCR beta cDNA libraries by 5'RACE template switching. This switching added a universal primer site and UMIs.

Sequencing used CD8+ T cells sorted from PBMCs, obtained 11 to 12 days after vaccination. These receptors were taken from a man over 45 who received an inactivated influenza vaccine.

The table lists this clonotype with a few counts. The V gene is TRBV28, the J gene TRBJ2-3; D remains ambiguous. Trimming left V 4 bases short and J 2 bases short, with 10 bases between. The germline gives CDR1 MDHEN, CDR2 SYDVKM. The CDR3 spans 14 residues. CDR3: CASSWSQATDTQYF. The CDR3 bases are TGTGCCAGCAGTTGGAGTCAGGCCACAGATACGCAGTATTTT.

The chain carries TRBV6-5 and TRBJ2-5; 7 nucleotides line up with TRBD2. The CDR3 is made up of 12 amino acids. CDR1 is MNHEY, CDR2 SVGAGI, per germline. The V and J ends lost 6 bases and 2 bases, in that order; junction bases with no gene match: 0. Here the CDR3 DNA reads TGTGCCAGCAGGGGACTACAAGAGACCCAGTACTTC. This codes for CASRGLQETQYF.

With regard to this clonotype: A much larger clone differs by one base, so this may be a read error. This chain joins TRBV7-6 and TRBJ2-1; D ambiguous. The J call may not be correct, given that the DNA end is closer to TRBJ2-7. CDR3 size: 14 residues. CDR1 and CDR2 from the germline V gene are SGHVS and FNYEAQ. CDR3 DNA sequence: TGTGCCAGCAGCTTAGGGTTAGGGCCAAATGAGCAGTACTTC. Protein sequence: CASSLGLGPNEQYF.

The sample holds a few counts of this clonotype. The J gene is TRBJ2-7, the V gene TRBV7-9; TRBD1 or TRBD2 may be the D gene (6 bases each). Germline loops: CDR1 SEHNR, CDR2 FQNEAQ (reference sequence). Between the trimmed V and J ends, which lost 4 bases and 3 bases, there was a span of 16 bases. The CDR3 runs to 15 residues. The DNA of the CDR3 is TGTGCCAGCAGCTCGCTGGCGGGACAAGACTACGAGCAGTACTTC. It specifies CASSSLAGQDYEQYF.

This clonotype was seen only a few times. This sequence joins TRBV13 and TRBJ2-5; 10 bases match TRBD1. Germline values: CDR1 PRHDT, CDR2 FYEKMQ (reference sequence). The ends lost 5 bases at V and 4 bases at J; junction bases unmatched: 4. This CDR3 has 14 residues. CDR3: CASSPGQGPETQYF. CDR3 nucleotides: TGTGCCAGCAGCCCGGGACAGGGGCCAGAGACCCAGTACTTC. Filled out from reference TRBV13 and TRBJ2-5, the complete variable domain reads AAGVIQSPRHLIKEKRETATLKCYPIPRHDTVYWYQQGPGQDPQFLISFYEKMQSDKGSIPDRFSAQQFSDYHSELNMSSLELGDSALYFCASSPGQGPETQYFGPGTRLLVL.

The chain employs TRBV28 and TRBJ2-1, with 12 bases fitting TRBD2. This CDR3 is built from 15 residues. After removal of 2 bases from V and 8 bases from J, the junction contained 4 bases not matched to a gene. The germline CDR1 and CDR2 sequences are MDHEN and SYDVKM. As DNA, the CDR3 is TGTGCCAGCAGTTTACTAGCGGGAGGGGGTGATGAGCAGTTCTTC. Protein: CASSLLAGGGDEQFF. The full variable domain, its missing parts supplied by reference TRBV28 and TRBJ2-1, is DVKVTQSSRYLVKRTGEKVFLECVQDMDHENMFWYRQDPGLGLRLIYFSYDVKMKEKGDIPEGYSVSREKKERFSLILESASTNQTSMYLCASSLLAGGGDEQFFGPGTRLTVL.

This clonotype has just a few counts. CDR3 nucleotide sequence: TGCAGTGCTAGACTCCAGGGCCCCCAGGGAGTCTACAATGAGCAGTTCTTC. It codes for CSARLQGPQGVYNEQFF. The chain recombines TRBV20-1 with TRBJ2-1; D is perhaps TRBD1 or TRBD2 (5 bases each). The CDR3 consists of 17 residues. V gave up 2 bases and J gave up 3 bases, with 20 bases separating them. The germline V gene has CDR1 DFQATT and CDR2 SNEGSKA (reference sequence).

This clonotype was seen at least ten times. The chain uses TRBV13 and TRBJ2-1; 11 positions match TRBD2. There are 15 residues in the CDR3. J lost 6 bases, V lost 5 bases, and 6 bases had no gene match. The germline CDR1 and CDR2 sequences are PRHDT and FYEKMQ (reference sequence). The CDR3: CASSPGLAVINEQFF. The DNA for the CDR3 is TGTGCCAGCAGCCCGGGACTAGCGGTGATCAATGAGCAGTTCTTC.

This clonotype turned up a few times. The CDR3 sequence is CAVGEGHEQFF. In DNA form, the CDR3 reads TGTGCCGTGGGGGAGGGACATGAGCAGTTCTTC. This rearrangement joins TRBV12-3 or TRBV12-4 to TRBJ2-1; 7 nucleotides agree with TRBD2. The CDR3 has 11 amino acids. J was trimmed by 8 bases and V by 11 bases; bases with no gene match: 6.

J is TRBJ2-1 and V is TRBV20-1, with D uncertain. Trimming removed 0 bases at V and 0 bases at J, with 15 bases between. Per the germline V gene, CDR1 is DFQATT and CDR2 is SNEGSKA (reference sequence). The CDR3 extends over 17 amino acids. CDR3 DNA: TGCAGTGCTAGAGATCTCCAGGCGAAAAGCTCCTACAATGAGCAGTTCTTC. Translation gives CSARDLQAKSSYNEQFF.

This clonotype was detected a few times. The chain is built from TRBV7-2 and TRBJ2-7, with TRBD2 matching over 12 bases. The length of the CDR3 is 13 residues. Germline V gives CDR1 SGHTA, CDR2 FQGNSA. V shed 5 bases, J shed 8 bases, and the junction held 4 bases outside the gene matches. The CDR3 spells CASSHGLAGKQYF. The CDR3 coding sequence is TGTGCCAGCAGCCACGGACTAGCGGGGAAGCAGTACTTC.

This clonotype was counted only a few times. Here the CDR3 reads CASSLGFRDYEQYF. The CDR3 bases are TGCGCCAGCAGCTTGGGCTTTCGGGACTACGAGCAGTACTTC. The chain carries TRBV5-1 and TRBJ2-7, with D possibly being TRBD2 (5 bases). CDR3 length equals 14 residues. V lost 0 bases and J lost 3, with 10 bases in between. Germline V CDR1 and CDR2: SGHRS, YFSETQ. The full variable domain, rest sourced from reference TRBV5-1 and TRBJ2-7, is KAGVTQTPRYLIKTRGQQVTLSCSPISGHRSVSWYQQTPGQGLQFLFEYFSETQRNKGNFPGRFSGRQFSNSRSEMNVSTLELGDSALYLCASSLGFRDYEQYFGPGTRLTVT.

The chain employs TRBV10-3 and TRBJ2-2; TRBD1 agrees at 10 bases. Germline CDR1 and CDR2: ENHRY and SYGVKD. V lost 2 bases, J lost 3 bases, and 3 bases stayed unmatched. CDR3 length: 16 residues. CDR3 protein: CAISERDRGHTGELFF. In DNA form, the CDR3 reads TGTGCCATCAGTGAGAGGGACAGGGGCCACACCGGGGAGCTGTTTTTT.

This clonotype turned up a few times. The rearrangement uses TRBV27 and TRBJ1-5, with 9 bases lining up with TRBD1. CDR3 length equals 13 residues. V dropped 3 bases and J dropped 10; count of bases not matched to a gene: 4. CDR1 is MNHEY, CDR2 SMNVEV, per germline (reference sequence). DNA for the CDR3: TGTGCCAGCAGTTTCACAGGGGGCTTCCCCCAGCATTTT. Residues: CASSFTGGFPQHF.

The CDR3: CASSLWGAAYEQYF. In nucleotides, the CDR3 is TGTGCCAGCAGCTTATGGGGGGCCGCCTACGAGCAGTACTTC. The rearrangement joins TRBV13 to TRBJ2-7; possibly TRBD1 or TRBD2 for D (6 bases each). The germline V gene encodes CDR1 PRHDT and CDR2 FYEKMQ (reference sequence). V lost 2 bases and J lost 2, with 10 bases in between. The CDR3 contains 14 residues.